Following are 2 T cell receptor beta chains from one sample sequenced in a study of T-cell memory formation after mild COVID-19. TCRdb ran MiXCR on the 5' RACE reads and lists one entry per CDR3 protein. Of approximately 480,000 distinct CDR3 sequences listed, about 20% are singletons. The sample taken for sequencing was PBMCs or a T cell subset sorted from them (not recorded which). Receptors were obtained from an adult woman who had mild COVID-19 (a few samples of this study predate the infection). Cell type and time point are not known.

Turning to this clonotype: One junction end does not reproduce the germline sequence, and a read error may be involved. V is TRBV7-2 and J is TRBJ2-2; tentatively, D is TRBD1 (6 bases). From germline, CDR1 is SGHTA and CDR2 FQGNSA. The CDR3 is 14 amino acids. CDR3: CASSWVDSTGDLFF. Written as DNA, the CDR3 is TGTGCCAGCAGCTGGGTGGACAGCACCGGGGACCTGTTTTTT.

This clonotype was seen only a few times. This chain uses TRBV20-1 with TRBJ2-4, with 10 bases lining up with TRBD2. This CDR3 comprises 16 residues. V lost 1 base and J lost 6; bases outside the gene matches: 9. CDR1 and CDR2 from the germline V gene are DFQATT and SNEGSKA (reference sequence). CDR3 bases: TGCAGTGCTAGAGCAGCGGGAGGGCTTCGTGGAAACATTCAGTACTTC. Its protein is CSARAAGGLRGNIQYF.